This TCR beta chain was sequenced in a study of long-term antiretroviral therapy in people with HIV. Germline assignment: CDR1 SEHNR and CDR2 FQNEAQ (reference sequence). Trimming shortened V by 1 base and J by 4 bases, and 14 bases separated the two germline ends. The CDR3 totals 16 residues. The libraries were made with immunoSEQ v3.0 at survey level. Assay: immunoSEQ multiplex PCR; the TCRdb copy retains only in-frame clones and omits some. This sample carries thousands of clones, over 70% of them seen once, and the ten largest clones take 15% to 20%. The J gene is TRBJ1-5, the V gene TRBV7-9; tentative D call: TRBD1 (6 bases). The receptor was isolated from a man aged 35-49 years with HIV. The specimen comprised unsorted PBMCs, sampled 0.1 years after starting antiretroviral therapy. The CDR3 sequence: CASSLDPGQGNQPQHF. CDR3 in DNA: TGTGCCAGCAGCTTAGATCCGGGGCAGGGGAATCAGCCCCAGCATTTT.